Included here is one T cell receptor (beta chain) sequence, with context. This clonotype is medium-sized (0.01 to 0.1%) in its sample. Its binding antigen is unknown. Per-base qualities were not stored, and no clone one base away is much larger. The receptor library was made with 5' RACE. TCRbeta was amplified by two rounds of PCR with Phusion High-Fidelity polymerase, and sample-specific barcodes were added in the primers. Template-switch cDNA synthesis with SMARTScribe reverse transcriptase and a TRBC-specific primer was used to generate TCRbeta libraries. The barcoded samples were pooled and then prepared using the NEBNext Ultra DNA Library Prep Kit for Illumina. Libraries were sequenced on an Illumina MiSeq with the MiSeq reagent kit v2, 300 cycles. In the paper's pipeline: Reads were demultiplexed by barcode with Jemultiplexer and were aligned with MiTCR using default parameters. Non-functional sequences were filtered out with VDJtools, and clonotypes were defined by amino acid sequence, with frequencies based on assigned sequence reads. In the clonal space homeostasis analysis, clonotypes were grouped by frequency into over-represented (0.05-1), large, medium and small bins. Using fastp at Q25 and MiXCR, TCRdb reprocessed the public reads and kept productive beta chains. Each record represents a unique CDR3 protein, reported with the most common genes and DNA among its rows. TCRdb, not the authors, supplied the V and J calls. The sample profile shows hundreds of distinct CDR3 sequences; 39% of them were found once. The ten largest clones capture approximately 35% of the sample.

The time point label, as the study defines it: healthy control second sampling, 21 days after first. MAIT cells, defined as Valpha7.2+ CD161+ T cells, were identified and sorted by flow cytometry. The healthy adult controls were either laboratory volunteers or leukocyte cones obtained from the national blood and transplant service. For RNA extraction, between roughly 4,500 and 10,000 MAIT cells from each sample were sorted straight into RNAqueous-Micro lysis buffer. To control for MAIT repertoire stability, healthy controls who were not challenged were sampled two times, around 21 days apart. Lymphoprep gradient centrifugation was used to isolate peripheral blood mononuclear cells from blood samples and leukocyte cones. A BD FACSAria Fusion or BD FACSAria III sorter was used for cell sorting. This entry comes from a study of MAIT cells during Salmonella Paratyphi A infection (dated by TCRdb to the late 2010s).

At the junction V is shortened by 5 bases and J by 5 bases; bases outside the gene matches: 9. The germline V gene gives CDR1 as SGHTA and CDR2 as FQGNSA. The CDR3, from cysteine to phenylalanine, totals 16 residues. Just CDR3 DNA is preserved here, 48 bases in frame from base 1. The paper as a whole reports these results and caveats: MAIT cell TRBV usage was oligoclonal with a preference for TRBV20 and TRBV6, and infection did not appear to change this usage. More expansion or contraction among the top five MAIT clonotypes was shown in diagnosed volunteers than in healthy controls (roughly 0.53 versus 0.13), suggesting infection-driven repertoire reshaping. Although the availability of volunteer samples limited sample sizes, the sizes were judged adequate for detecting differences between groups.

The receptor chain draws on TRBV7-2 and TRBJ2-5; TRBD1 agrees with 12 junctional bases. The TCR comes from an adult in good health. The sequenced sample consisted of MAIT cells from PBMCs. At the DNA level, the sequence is TGTGCCAGCAGCCTACCGGGACAGGGGGCTCGGGAGACCCAGTACTTC. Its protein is CASSLPGQGARETQYF.